This T cell receptor (beta chain) was sequenced for a study of blood T cell repertoires in COVID-19. Study-level background: Collection of acute and convalescent COVID-19 samples took place in the United States, Italy and Spain. In each case, the material was cDNA or gDNA derived from T cells, B-cell-depleted T cells, or PBMCs.

Original data processing: Estimated nucleated cell counts came from reference gene primer amplification. Generated by immunoSEQ multiplex PCR, the TCRdb table keeps only in-frame clones and is missing some. V and J calls and clone size are those listed in that table; D and trimming were worked out from the DNA. The table has 150,000 to 180,000 clones, about 79% seen once; the top ten hold roughly 29%. V was pared by 5 bases and J by 8 bases, with 12 bases of the junction left unmatched. CDR3 length: 16 residues. Germline CDR1 is MNHEY and CDR2 is SMNVEV (reference sequence). The material sequenced was peripheral blood. The clonotype comes from a woman aged 55 to 70 with acute or convalescent COVID-19. The chain combines TRBV27 with TRBJ2-3, with 11 bases that match TRBD2. CDR3 sequence: CASSQASGGWRGTQYF. The CDR3 nucleotides read TGTGCCAGCAGTCAAGCTAGCGGGGGGTGGAGAGGTACGCAGTATTTT.